This T cell receptor (beta chain) was obtained from a study of T cells after yellow fever vaccination. Study-wide background: SMART-Seq v4 Ultra Low Input served to prepare low-cell-number fractions. General study results and limits: Most clones from primary vaccination resurfaced after the booster (under 97% CD4, 88% CD8). Repertoires obtained by FACS sorting could include abundant clonotypes that entered as contaminants from the bulk population.

This clonotype occurred many times. What it recognizes is unknown. As TCR cDNA was made by 5'RACE template switching, a universal primer site and UMIs were added. MiXCR was run by TCRdb on the 5' RACE reads, yielding one entry per CDR3 protein. Of about 63,000 distinct CDR3 sequences in the sample, 6.5% to 9% are singletons; the top ten hold 36%. This sample comprised CD8+ T cells sorted from PBMCs, obtained 15 days after the yellow fever booster vaccination. The sequence came from a man aged 25 to 40 who received the YFV17D yellow fever vaccine.

For the CDR3, the DNA is TGCGCCAGCAGCCAAGGGGACCTGCTACTCACAGATACGCAGTATTTT. Amino acid sequence: CASSQGDLLLTDTQYF. The chain joins TRBV4-3 to TRBJ2-3; D tentatively reads TRBD1 or TRBD2 (5 bases each). The V gene lost 1 base and the J gene lost 2 bases, with 13 bases spanning the gap. The CDR3 length is 16 residues. The V gene's germline CDR1 is LGHNA and CDR2 YSLEER.